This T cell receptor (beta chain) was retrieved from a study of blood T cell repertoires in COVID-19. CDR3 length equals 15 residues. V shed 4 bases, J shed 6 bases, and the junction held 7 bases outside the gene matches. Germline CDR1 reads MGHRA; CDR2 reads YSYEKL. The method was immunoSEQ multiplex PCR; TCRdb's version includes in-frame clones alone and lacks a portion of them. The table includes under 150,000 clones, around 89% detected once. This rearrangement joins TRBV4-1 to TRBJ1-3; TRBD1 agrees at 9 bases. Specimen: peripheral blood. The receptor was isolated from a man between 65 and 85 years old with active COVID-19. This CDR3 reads CASSPLGTGLNTIYF. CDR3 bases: TGCGCCAGCAGCCCGCTCGGGACAGGGTTAAACACCATATATTTT.